This T cell receptor (beta chain) appears in the sequencing data of a study of T cells in Graves' hyperthyroidism and ophthalmopathy. Study background: Upon initial diagnosis and before any treatment, peripheral blood was collected.

Amplification of TCR beta CDR3 regions used RNA as the template. The TCR CDR3 was amplified in a first-round RT-PCR using the HTBI primer set. TCRdb called the multiplex PCR reads again in MiXCR, with one record for every CDR3 protein. The table lists approximately 300,000 distinct CDR3 sequences, roughly 15% of them singletons. The length of the CDR3 is 13 residues. The germline V gene has CDR1 SGHNT and CDR2 YYREEE (reference sequence). Trimming at V came to 4 bases and at J to 4 bases, leaving 4 bases not matched to a gene. The specimen sequenced was blood. The chain joins TRBV5-4 to TRBJ2-5; 7 nucleotides agree with TRBD2. This receptor was obtained from a man under 40 with Graves' hyperthyroidism. The CDR3 spells CASSPAGRETQYF. DNA of the CDR3: TGTGCCAGCAGCCCAGCGGGAAGAGAGACCCAGTACTTC.